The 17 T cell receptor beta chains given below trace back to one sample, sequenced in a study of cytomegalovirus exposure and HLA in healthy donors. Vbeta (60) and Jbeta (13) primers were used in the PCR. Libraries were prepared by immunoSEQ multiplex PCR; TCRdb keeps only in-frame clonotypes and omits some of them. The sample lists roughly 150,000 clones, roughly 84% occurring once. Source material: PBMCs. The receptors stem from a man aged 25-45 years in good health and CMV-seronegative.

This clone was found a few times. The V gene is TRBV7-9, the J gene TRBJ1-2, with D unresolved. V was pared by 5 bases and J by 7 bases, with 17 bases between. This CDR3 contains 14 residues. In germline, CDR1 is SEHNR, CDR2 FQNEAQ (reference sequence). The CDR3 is CASSGVGPEGGYTF. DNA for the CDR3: TGTGCCAGCAGCGGAGTTGGGCCAGAGGGTGGCTACACCTTC. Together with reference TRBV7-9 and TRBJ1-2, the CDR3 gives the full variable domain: DTGVSQNPRHKITKRGQNVTFRCDPISEHNRLYWYRQTLGQGPEFLTYFQNEAQLEKSRLLSDRFSAERPKGSFSTLEIQRTEQGDSAMYLCASSGVGPEGGYTFGSGTRLTVV.

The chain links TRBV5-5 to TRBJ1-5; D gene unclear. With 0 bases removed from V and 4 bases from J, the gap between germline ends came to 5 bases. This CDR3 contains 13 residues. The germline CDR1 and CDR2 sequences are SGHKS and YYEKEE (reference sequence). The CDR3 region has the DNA TGTGCCAGCAGCTTGGTGGAGAATCAGCCCCAGCATTTT. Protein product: CASSLVENQPQHF.

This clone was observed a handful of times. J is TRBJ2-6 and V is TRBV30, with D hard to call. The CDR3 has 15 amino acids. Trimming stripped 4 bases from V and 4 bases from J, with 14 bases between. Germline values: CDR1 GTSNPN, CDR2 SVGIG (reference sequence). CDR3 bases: TGTGCCTGGAACTACCCCACTCCGGGGGCCAACGTCCTGACTTTC. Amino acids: CAWNYPTPGANVLTF.

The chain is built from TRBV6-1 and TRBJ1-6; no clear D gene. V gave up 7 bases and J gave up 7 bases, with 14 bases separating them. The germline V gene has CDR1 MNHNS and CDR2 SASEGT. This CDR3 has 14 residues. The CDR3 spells CASTRRAGNSPLHF. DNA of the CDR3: TGTGCCAGCACCCGGCGGGCGGGAAATTCACCCCTCCACTTT.

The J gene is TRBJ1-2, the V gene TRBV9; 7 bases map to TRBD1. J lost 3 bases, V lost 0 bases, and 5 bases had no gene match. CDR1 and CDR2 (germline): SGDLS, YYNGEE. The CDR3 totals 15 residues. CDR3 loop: CASSVGGQSYYGYTF. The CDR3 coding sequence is TGTGCCAGCAGCGTAGGGGGACAGAGCTACTATGGCTACACCTTC.

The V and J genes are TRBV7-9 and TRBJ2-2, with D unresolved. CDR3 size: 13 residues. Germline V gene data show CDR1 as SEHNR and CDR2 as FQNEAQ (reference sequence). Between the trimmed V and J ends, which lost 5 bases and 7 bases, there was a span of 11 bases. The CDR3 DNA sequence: TGTGCCAGCAGCCCATTCCTACTCGGGGAGCTGTTTTTT. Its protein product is CASSPFLLGELFF. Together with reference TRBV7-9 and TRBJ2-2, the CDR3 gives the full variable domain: DTGVSQNPRHKITKRGQNVTFRCDPISEHNRLYWYRQTLGQGPEFLTYFQNEAQLEKSRLLSDRFSAERPKGSFSTLEIQRTEQGDSAMYLCASSPFLLGELFFGEGSRLTVL.

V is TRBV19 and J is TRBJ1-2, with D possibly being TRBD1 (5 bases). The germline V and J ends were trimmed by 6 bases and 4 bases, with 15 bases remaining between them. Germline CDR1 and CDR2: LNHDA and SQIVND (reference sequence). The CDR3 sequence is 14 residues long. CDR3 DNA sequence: TGTGCCAGTAGCCGAGGGGACTTCACCTATGGCTACACCTTC. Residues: CASSRGDFTYGYTF.

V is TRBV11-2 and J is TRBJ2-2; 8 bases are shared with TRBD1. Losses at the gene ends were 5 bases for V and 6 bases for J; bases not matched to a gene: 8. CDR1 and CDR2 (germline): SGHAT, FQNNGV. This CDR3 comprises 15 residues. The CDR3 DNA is TGTGCCAGCAGCAGGTTGGACAGGGAGGCCGGGGAGCTGTTTTTT. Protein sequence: CASSRLDREAGELFF. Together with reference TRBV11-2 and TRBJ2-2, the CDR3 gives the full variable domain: EAGVAQSPRYKIIEKRQSVAFWCNPISGHATLYWYQQILGQGPKLLIQFQNNGVVDDSQLPKDRFSAERLKGVDSTLKIQPAKLEDSAVYLCASSRLDREAGELFFGEGSRLTVL.

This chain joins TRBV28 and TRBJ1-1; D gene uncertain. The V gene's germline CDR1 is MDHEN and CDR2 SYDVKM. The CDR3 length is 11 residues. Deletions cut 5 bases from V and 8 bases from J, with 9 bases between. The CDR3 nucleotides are TGTGCCAGCAGTGGGCCAATAGAAGCTTTCTTT. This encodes CASSGPIEAFF.

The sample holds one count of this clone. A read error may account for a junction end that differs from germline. In DNA, the CDR3 is TGCGCCAGCAGCTTGGGGGAGGGCACCGATACGCAGTATTTT. It encodes CASSLGEGTDTQYF. The chain is built from TRBV5-1 and TRBJ2-3; 7 bases match TRBD2. CDR3 size: 14 residues. Germline V gene lookup returns CDR1 SGHRS and CDR2 YFSETQ. Based on the CDR3 plus reference TRBV5-1 and TRBJ2-3, the full variable domain is KAGVTQTPRYLIKTRGQQVTLSCSPISGHRSVSWYQQTPGQGLQFLFEYFSETQRNKGNFPGRFSGRQFSNSRSEMNVSTLELGDSALYLCASSLGEGTDTQYFGPGTRLTVL.

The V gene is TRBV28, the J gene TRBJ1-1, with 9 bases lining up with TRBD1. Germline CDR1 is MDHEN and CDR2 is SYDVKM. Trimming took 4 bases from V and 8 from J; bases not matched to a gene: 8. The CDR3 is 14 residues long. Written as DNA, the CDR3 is TGTGCCAGCAGTTCTTACCGTACAGGGGGCGAAGCTTTCTTT. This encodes CASSSYRTGGEAFF.

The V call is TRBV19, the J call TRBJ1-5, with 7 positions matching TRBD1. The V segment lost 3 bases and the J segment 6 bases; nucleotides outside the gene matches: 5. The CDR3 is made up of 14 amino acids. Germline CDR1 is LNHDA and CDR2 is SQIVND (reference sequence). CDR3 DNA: TGTGCCAGTAGTATCAGGGGGGTTGGTCAGCCCCAGCATTTT. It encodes CASSIRGVGQPQHF.

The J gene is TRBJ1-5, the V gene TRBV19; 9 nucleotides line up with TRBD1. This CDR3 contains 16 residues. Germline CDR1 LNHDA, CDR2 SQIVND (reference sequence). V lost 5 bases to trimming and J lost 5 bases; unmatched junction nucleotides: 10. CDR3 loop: CASSSKDRGFYQPQHF. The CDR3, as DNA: TGTGCCAGTAGTTCCAAAGACAGGGGGTTTTATCAGCCCCAGCATTTT. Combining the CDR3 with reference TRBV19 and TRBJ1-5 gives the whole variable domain DGGITQSPKYLFRKEGQNVTLSCEQNLNHDAMYWYRQDPGQGLRLIYYSQIVNDFQKGDIAEGYSVSREKKESFPLTVTSAQKNPTAFYLCASSSKDRGFYQPQHFGDGTRLSIL.

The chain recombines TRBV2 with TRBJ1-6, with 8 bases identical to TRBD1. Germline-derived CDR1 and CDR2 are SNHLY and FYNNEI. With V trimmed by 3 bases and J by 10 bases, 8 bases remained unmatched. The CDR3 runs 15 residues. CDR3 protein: CASSDRTGGQSPLHF. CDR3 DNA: TGTGCCAGCAGTGATCGAACAGGGGGACAGTCACCCCTCCACTTT. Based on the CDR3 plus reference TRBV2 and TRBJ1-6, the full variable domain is EPEVTQTPSHQVTQMGQEVILRCVPISNHLYFYWYRQILGQKVEFLVSFYNNEISEKSEIFDDQFSVERPDGSNFTLKIRSTKLEDSAMYFCASSDRTGGQSPLHFGNGTRLTVT.

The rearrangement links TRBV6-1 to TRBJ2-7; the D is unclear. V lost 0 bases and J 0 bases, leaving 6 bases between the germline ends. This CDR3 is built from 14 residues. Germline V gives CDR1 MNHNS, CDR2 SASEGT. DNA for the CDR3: TGTGCCAGCAGTGAAGCCGGGTCCTCCTACGAGCAGTACTTC. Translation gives CASSEAGSSYEQYF.

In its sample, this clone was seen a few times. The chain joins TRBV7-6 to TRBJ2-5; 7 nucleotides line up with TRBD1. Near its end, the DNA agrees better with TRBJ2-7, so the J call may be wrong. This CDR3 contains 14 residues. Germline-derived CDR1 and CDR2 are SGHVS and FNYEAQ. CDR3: CASSSLDRVYEQYF. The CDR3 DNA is TGTGCCAGCAGCTCCCTTGACAGGGTCTACGAGCAGTACTTC.

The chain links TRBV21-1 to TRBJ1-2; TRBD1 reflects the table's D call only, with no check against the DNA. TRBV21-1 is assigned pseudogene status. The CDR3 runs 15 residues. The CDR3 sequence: CASSTTGTEPYGYTF. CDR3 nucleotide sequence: TGTGCCAGCAGCACCACCGGGACAGAACCCTATGGCTACACCTTC.